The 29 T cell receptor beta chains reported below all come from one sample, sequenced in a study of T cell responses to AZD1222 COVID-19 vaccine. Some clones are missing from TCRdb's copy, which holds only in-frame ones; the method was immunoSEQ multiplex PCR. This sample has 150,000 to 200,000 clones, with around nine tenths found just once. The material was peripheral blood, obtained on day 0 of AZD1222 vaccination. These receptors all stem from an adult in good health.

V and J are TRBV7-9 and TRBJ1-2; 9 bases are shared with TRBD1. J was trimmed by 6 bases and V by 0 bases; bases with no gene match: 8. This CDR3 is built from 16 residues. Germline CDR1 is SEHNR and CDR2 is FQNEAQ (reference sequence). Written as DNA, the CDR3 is TGTGCCAGCAGCTTAGCTTATCGGGACAGGGAAGATGGCTACACCTTC. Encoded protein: CASSLAYRDREDGYTF.

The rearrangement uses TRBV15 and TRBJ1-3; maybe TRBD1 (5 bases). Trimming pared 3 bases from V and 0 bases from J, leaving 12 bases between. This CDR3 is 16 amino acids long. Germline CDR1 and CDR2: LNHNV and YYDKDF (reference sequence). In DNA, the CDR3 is TGTGCCACCAGCAGCCTGACAGTATCCTCTGGAAACACCATATATTTT. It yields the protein CATSSLTVSSGNTIYF.

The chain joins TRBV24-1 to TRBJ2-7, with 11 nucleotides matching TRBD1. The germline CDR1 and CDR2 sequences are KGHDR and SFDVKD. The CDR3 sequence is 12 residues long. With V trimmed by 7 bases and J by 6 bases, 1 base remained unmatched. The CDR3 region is CATRGTGGEQYF. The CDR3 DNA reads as TGTGCCACCAGAGGGACAGGGGGCGAGCAGTACTTC.

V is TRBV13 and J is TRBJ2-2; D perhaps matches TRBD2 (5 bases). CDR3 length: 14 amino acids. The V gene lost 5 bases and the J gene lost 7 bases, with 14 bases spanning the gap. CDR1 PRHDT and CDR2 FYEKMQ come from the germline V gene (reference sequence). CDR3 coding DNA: TGTGCCAGCAGCCGCCTCCAGGACTTCGGGGAGCTGTTTTTT. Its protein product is CASSRLQDFGELFF. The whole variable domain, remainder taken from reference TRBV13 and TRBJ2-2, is AAGVIQSPRHLIKEKRETATLKCYPIPRHDTVYWYQQGPGQDPQFLISFYEKMQSDKGSIPDRFSAQQFSDYHSELNMSSLELGDSALYFCASSRLQDFGELFFGEGSRLTVL.

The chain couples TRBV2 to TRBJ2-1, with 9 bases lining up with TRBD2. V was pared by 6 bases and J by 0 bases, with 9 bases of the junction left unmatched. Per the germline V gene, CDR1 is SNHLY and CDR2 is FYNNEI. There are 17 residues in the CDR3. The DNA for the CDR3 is TGTGCCAGCAGCCCGACTAGCGGCCCTAGCTCCTACAATGAGCAGTTCTTC. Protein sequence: CASSPTSGPSSYNEQFF.

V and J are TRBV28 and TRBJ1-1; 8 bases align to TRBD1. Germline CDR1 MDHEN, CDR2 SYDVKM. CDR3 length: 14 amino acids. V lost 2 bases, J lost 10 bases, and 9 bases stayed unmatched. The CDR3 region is CASSLGTGGLGAFF. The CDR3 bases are TGTGCCAGCAGTTTAGGGACAGGTGGCTTAGGAGCTTTCTTT.

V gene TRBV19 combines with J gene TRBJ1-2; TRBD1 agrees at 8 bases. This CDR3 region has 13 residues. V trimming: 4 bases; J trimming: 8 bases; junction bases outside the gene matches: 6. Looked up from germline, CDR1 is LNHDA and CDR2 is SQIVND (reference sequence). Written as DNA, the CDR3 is TGTGCCAGTAGTAGCGGGGACAGGAGAGGCTACACCTTC. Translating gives CASSSGDRRGYTF.

The CDR3 loop reads CASSQLSYEQYF. The CDR3 DNA sequence: TGTGCCAGCAGCCAACTCTCCTACGAGCAGTACTTC. This rearrangement joins TRBV3-1 (or the pseudogene TRBV3-2) to TRBJ2-7; D is undetermined. Germline V lookup: CDR1 LGHDT, CDR2 YNNKEL (reference sequence). The CDR3 totals 12 residues. V lost 2 bases to trimming and J lost 0 bases, with 2 bases between them.

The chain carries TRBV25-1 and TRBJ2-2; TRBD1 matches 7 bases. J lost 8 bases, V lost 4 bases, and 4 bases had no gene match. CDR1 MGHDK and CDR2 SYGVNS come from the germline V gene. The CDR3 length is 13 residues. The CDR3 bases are TGTGCCAGCAGTGCCACAGGGGTTGGGGAGCTGTTTTTT. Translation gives CASSATGVGELFF.

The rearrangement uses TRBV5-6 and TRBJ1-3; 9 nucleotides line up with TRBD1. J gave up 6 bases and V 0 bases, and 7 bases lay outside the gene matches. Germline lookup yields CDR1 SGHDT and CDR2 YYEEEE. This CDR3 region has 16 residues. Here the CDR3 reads CASSLVGTGRTNTIYF. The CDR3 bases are TGTGCCAGCAGCTTGGTTGGGACAGGGCGAACAAACACCATATATTTT. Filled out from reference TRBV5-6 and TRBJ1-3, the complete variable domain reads DAGVTQSPTHLIKTRGQQVTLRCSPKSGHDTVSWYQQALGQGPQFIFQYYEEEERQRGNFPDRFSGHQFPNYSSELNVNALLLGDSALYLCASSLVGTGRTNTIYFGEGSWLTVV.

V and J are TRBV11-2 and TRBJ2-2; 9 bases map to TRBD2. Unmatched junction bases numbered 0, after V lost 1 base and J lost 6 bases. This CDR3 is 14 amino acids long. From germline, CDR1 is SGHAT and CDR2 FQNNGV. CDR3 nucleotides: TGTGCCAGCAGCTTAGGGACTAGCGCCGGGGAGCTGTTTTTT. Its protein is CASSLGTSAGELFF.

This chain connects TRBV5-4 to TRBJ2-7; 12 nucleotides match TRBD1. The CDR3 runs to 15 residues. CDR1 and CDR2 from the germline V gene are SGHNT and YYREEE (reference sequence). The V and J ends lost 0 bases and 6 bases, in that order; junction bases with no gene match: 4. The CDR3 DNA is TGTGCCAGCAGCTTGGTAGGGACAGGGGGCCTCGAGCAGTACTTC. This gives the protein CASSLVGTGGLEQYF.

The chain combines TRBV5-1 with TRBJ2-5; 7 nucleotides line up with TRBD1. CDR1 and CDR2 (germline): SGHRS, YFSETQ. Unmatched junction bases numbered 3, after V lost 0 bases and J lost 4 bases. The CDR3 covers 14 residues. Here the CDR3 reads CASSLDRGPETQYF. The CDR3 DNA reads TGCGCCAGCAGCTTGGACAGGGGACCAGAGACCCAGTACTTC.

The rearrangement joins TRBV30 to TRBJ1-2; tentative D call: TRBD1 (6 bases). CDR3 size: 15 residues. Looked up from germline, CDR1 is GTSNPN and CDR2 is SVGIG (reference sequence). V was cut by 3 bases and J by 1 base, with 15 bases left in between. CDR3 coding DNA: TGTGCCTGGAGAGAGGGGGGTTCGAGTAACTATGGCTACACCTTC. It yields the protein CAWREGGSSNYGYTF.

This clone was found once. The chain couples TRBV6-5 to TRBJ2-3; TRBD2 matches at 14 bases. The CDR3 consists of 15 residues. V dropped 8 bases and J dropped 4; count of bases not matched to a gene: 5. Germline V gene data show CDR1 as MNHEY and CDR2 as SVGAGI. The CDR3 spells CASGRGLAGADTQYF. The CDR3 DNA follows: TGTGCCAGCGGCAGGGGACTAGCGGGAGCAGATACGCAGTATTTT.

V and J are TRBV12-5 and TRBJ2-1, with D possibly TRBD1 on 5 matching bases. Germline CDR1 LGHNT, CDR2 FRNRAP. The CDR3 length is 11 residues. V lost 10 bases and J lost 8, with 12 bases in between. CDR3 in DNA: TGTGCTACCAGCCAGGGCTATGAGCAGTTCTTC. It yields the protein CATSQGYEQFF.

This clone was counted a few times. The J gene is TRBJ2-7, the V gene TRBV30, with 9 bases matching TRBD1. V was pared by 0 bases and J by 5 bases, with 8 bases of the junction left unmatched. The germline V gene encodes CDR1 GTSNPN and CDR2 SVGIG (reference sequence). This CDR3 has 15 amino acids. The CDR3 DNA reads TGTGCCTGGAGTGTACAGGGACAGGGAAATGACGAGCAGTACTTC. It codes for CAWSVQGQGNDEQYF.

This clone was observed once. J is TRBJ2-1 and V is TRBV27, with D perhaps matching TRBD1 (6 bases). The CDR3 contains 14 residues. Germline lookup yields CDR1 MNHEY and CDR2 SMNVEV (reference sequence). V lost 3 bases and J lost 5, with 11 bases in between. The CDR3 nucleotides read TGTGCCAGCAGTTTCCTGGACAGTAACAATGAGCAGTTCTTC. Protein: CASSFLDSNNEQFF.

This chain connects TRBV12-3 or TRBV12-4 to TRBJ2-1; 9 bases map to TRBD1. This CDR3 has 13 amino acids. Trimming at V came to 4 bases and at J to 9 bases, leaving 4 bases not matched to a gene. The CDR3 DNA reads TGTGCCAGCAGTTCCGGGACAGGGCGTGAGCAGTTCTTC. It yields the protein CASSSGTGREQFF.

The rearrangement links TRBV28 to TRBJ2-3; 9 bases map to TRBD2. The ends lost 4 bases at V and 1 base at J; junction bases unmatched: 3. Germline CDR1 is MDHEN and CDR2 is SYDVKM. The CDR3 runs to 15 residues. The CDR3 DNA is TGTGCCAGCAGTTGGACTAGCGCTGGCACAGATACGCAGTATTTT. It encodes CASSWTSAGTDTQYF.

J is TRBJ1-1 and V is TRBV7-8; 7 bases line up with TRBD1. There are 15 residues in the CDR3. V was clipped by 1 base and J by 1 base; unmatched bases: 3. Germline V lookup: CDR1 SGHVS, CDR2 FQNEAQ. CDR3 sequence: CASSLGWTGNTEAFF. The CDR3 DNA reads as TGTGCCAGCAGCTTAGGTTGGACAGGGAACACTGAAGCTTTCTTT.

CDR3 in amino acids: CASSPTVRELKQFF. CDR3 DNA: TGTGCCAGCAGTCCAACCGTCCGAGAGTTAAAGCAGTTCTTC. The rearrangement links TRBV27 to TRBJ2-1; D is ambiguous. The length of the CDR3 is 14 residues. CDR1 and CDR2 (germline): MNHEY, SMNVEV (reference sequence). V lost 5 bases, J lost 11 bases, and 19 bases lay in between.

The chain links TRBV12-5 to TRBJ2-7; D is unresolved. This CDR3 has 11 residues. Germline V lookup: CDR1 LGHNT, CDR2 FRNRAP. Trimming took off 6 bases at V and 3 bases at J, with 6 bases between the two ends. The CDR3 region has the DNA TGTGCTAGTGGGGGTAACTACGAGCAGTACTTC. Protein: CASGGNYEQYF.

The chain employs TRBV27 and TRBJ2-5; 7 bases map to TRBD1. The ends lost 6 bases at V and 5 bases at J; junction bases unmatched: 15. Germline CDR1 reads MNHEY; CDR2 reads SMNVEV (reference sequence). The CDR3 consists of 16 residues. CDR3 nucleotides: TGTGCCAGCAGCAAAGGTTACAGGGGCCCCCGGGAGACCCAGTACTTC. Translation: CASSKGYRGPRETQYF.

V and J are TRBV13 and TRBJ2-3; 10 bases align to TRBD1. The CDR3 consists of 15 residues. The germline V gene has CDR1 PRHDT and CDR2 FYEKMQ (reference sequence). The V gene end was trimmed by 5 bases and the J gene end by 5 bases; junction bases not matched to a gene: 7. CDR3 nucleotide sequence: TGTGCCAGCAGCCCTGACAGGGGGCAGGGAGATACGCAGTATTTT. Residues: CASSPDRGQGDTQYF.

In nucleotides, the CDR3 is TGTGCCAGCAGGCCTGGGCCAAACGGGGCTGGCTACACCTTC. Translation gives CASRPGPNGAGYTF. J is TRBJ1-2 and V is TRBV25-1; D possibly corresponds to TRBD1 (5 bases). The germline V gene has CDR1 MGHDK and CDR2 SYGVNS. The V end was cut by 6 bases, the J end by 7 bases, with 18 bases between. The CDR3 has 14 residues.

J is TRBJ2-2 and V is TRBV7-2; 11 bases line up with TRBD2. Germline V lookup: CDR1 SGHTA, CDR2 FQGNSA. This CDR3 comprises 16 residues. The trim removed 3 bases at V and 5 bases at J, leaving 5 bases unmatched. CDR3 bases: TGTGCCAGCAGCTTTGATAGCGGGAGGGAGACCGGGGAGCTGTTTTTT. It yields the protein CASSFDSGRETGELFF.

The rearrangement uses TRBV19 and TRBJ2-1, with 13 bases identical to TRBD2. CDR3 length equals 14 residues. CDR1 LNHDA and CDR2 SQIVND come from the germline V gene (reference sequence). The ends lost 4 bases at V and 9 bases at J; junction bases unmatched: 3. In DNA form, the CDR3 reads TGTGCCAGTAGTAAGGGACTAGCGGGAACTGAGCAGTTCTTC. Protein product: CASSKGLAGTEQFF.

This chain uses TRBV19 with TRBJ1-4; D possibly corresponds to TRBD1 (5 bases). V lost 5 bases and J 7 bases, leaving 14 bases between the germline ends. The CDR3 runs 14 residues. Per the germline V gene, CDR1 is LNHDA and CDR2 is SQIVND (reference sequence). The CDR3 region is CASSSRTLGEKLFF. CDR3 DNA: TGTGCCAGTAGTTCGAGGACACTCGGTGAAAAACTGTTTTTT. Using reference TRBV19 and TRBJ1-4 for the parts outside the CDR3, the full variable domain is DGGITQSPKYLFRKEGQNVTLSCEQNLNHDAMYWYRQDPGQGLRLIYYSQIVNDFQKGDIAEGYSVSREKKESFPLTVTSAQKNPTAFYLCASSSRTLGEKLFFGSGTQLSVL.